This T cell receptor beta chain was sequenced during a study of blood T cells in healthy people across ages. General study findings and limits: Estimated diversity across one million T cells was deemed an underestimate. The lack of PBMC sorting stopped any conclusive naive versus antigen-experienced comparison.

CDR3 length: 14 amino acids. Germline CDR1 MNHEY, CDR2 SVGAGI. J gave up 7 bases and V 5 bases, and 9 bases lay outside the gene matches. Researchers isolated at least 6 million PBMCs per sample. Per sample, at least 5.5 micrograms of total RNA were extracted. This clonotype has only a few counts. Its antigen is as yet unknown. Through a sample-barcoded 5' primer and a J-beta primer mix, a second PCR was run for roughly 7 to 12 cycles. TCRdb called the 5' RACE reads again in MiXCR, with one record for every CDR3 protein. The table lists hundreds of thousands of distinct CDR3 sequences, approximately 30% of them singletons.

This clonotype originated in an elderly woman in good health. Sequencing was done on a sample of blood. The rearrangement joins TRBV6-5 to TRBJ1-2; 8 bases fit TRBD1. In DNA form, the CDR3 reads TGTGCCAGCAGTAACACAGGGGGACCCGGTGGCTACACCTTC. This codes for CASSNTGGPGGYTF.